These T cell receptor beta chains were read from a single sample in a study of post-analysis software for immune sequencing data. A single record per CDR3 protein comes from TCRdb applying MiXCR to the PCR reads. The table records hundreds of thousands of distinct CDR3 sequences, just over 35% of them present only once. Material: blood. The receptors shown here come from a girl between 5 and 17 years old with multiple sclerosis. The CDR3 runs from the conserved cysteine through the conserved F or W.

V	J	CDR3
TRBV20-1	TRBJ2-3	CSASELRGETDTQYF
TRBV4-1	-	CASSQDTGDEQYF
TRBV20-1	TRBJ2-1	CSARVTGDGEQFF
TRBV20-1	TRBJ2-1	CSVTVSSYNEQFF
TRBV12-3/TRBV12-4	-	CASSPGGQAWYEQYF
TRBV5-1	TRBJ2-5	CASSSNPTFQETQYF
TRBV2	TRBJ2-5	CASSESRTSGTETQYF
TRBV4-1	TRBJ2-1	CASSQLPGTPVTGEQFF
TRBV29-1	TRBJ1-2	CSVEWGASPIYGYTF
TRBV12-3/TRBV12-4	TRBJ1-5	CASSKQVKNQPQHF
TRBV2	TRBJ1-1	CASSEAYVSTEAFF
TRBV4-2	TRBJ1-5	CASSARLNQPQHF
TRBV5-1	TRBJ2-1	CASSLDIYNEQFF
TRBV15	TRBJ2-3	CATSRMGPEETDTQYF
TRBV10-3	TRBJ1-2	CAISEDRAGGYTF
TRBV4-1	TRBJ2-6	CASSGLAGTSGANVLTF
TRBV5-4	TRBJ2-5	CASSQGQQETQYF